These T cell receptor beta chains were read from a single sample in a study of blood T cells in healthy people across ages. TCRdb itself ran the 5' RACE reads through MiXCR, one entry per CDR3 protein. The sample has around 1,000,000 distinct CDR3 sequences; 20% to 25% are singletons. The same specimen was also included in a second study, on T cells of mothers and their children.

The specimen was blood. Receptors originate from a girl under 10 years old in good health. CDR3s include the opening cysteine and the closing phenylalanine or tryptophan. Each record gives: V gene, J gene, CDR3 protein.

TRBV15	TRBJ2-2	CATSRAGPWELFF
TRBV5-1	TRBJ2-5	CASSLAEGLETQYF
TRBV29-1	TRBJ1-2	CSVLPQGAVYGYTF
TRBV6-5	TRBJ2-1	CASISGTSESNEQFF
TRBV5-1	TRBJ2-5	CASSPTTRQETQYF
TRBV7-9	TRBJ2-3	CASSLFQGFSTDTQYF
TRBV20-1	TRBJ2-5	CSARDPTSSQETQYF
TRBV3-1	TRBJ2-2	CASSLNRAYSNTGELFF
TRBV29-1	TRBJ2-1	CSGRREGNEQFF
TRBV29-1	TRBJ1-2	CSVGSPDGYTF
TRBV6-5	TRBJ1-4	CASSYSAPVSKLFF
TRBV9	TRBJ2-7	CASSPPSPISYEQYF
TRBV12-3/TRBV12-4	TRBJ2-3	CASTETSGSEGTQYF
TRBV27	TRBJ1-2	CASSDSRGQHTF
TRBV7-3	TRBJ2-1	CASSHAGGPYNEQFF
TRBV3-1	TRBJ1-4	CASTRTAGNEKLFF
TRBV20-1	TRBJ2-1	CSASWGSYNEQFF
TRBV20-1	TRBJ1-1	CSAWDRLGNTEAFF
TRBV10-3	TRBJ1-4	CAISVDLGTANEKLFF
TRBV24-1	-	CATSESAGGTYEQYF
TRBV3-1	TRBJ1-5	CASSQSGSPNQPQHF
TRBV7-2	TRBJ2-4	CASSIQGTIQYF
TRBV10-3	-	CAISEHTQGSYNEQFF
TRBV6-1	TRBJ2-4	CASSVGGMAIQYF
TRBV29-1	-	CSVDDSGGQARDEQFF
TRBV10-3	TRBJ2-1	CATWSSRDNEQFF
TRBV3-1	TRBJ2-1	CASSLRDSDSEQFF
TRBV27	TRBJ2-7	CASRQFSSHEQYF
TRBV20-1	TRBJ2-1	CSASVWGGRAYNEQFF
TRBV6-2/TRBV6-3	TRBJ2-3	CASTEAGAGVDTQYF
TRBV29-1	TRBJ2-7	CSVTGGFTRSYEQYF
TRBV13	TRBJ1-1	CASSFQDRETEAFF
TRBV3-1	TRBJ1-6	CASSQVFLPPLHF
TRBV2	-	CASSEEYQGQGVIYEQYF
TRBV4-3	-	CASSQGFGAEQFF
TRBV29-1	TRBJ2-3	CSVEDSGTEAPSQYF
TRBV12-5	TRBJ1-4	CASGMDRGGSNEKLFF
TRBV5-1	TRBJ2-2	CASSLEGTGNTGELFF
TRBV29-1	TRBJ1-1	CSVDETGDTEAFF
TRBV10-3	TRBJ1-2	CAISGQYGYTF
TRBV7-3	TRBJ1-2	CASSFFGPSSANYGYTF
TRBV13	-	CASSYDRDRSYEQYF
TRBV28	TRBJ1-2	CASSLGQARYGYTF
TRBV20-1	TRBJ2-5	CSAETSETQYF
TRBV4-3	TRBJ2-2	CASSPTGGLTGELFF
TRBV7-6	TRBJ2-5	CASSPQIQKETQYF
TRBV27	TRBJ1-1	CASSLSGNPNTEAFF
TRBV12-3/TRBV12-4	TRBJ1-3	CASSPGSSTIYF
TRBV24-1	TRBJ2-4	CATSVGLAGDIQYF